The rows below give T cell receptor beta chains drawn from one sample of a study of T-cell memory formation after mild COVID-19. TCRdb re-derived calls from the 5' RACE reads in MiXCR, one entry per CDR3 protein. The sample lists 300,000 to 350,000 distinct CDR3 sequences, over 11% occurring once. The sequenced material came from PBMCs or a T cell subset sorted from them (not recorded which). The receptor source for this set is a man between 18 and 29 years old who had mild COVID-19 (a few samples of this study predate the infection). Cell type and time point are not known. The CDR3 runs from the conserved cysteine through the conserved F or W. D genes are given only for firm matches. Size tells how often a clone was seen (once, few, many) or the class of an expanded clone, and some rows leave it out.

few	TRBD1	TRBV29-1	TRBJ2-1	CSGTGGGEQFF	TGCAGCGGGACAGGGGGCGGCGAGCAGTTCTTC
many	TRBD1	TRBV7-9	TRBJ2-2	CASSSTGQRTGELFF	TGTGCCAGCAGCTCCACGGGACAGCGCACCGGGGAGCTGTTTTTT
-	TRBD1	TRBV28	TRBJ2-1	CASSHRGTYSYNEQFF	TGTGCCAGCAGTCACAGGGGGACTTACTCCTACAATGAGCAGTTCTTC
-	TRBD1	TRBV4-2	TRBJ1-6	CASSQVRVGTGYSPLHF	TGTGCCAGCAGCCAGGTACGGGTTGGGACAGGCTATTCACCCCTCCACTTT
few	-	TRBV7-3	TRBJ2-1	CASSAKVDNEQFF	TGTGCCAGCAGCGCCAAGGTGGACAATGAGCAGTTCTTC
many	TRBD1	TRBV28	TRBJ2-7	CASSGGQGEFDEQYF	TGTGCCAGCAGTGGAGGACAGGGAGAGTTTGACGAGCAGTACTTC
few	TRBD2	TRBV15	TRBJ2-5	CATSKAGDQTQYF	TGTGCCACCAGCAAAGCGGGGGACCAGACCCAGTACTTC
few	-	TRBV29-1	TRBJ1-1	CSVGQTNTEAFF	TGCAGCGTTGGGCAGACGAACACTGAAGCTTTCTTT
-	-	TRBV23-1	TRBJ1-1	CASSQTERGPEAFF	TGCGCCAGCAGTCAGACTGAGAGGGGCCCTGAAGCTTTCTTT
few	TRBD2	TRBV4-3	TRBJ2-1	CASSQDYRGGSSYNEQFF	TGCGCCAGCAGCCAAGATTATCGGGGGGGAAGCTCCTACAATGAGCAGTTCTTC
once	-	TRBV6-5	TRBJ1-1	CASSNVRTGSPEAFF	TGTGCCAGCAGTAACGTCCGGACGGGAAGCCCTGAAGCTTTCTTT
-	-	TRBV7-2	TRBJ1-2	CASSFGGRGGYTF	TGTGCCAGCAGCTTTGGGGGTCGGGGAGGCTACACCTTC
few	-	TRBV20-1	TRBJ1-6	CSGEGGSDNSPLHF	TGCAGTGGCGAGGGTGGCTCAGATAATTCACCCCTCCACTTT
few	-	TRBV7-2	TRBJ1-4	CASSLVGTRSEKLFF	TGTGCCAGCAGCTTAGTTGGGACACGGTCCGAAAAACTGTTTTTT
few	TRBD1	TRBV5-1	TRBJ1-1	CASSTRQGNTEAFF	TGCGCCAGCAGTACTAGACAGGGGAACACTGAAGCTTTCTTT
-	TRBD2	TRBV5-1	TRBJ2-5	CASRPRTSGGPGTQYF	TGCGCCAGCAGACCTCGGACTAGCGGGGGGCCCGGGACCCAGTACTTC
few	-	TRBV4-3	TRBJ2-2	CASSQLGAGGTVNTGELFF	TGCGCCAGCAGCCAGCTTGGCGCAGGGGGGACGGTGAACACCGGGGAGCTGTTTTTT
once	TRBD2	TRBV4-2	TRBJ2-2	CASSQDPAGGHGELFF	TGTGCCAGCAGCCAAGACCCAGCGGGGGGGCACGGGGAGCTGTTTTTT
few	TRBD1	TRBV4-3	TRBJ1-2	CASSQDGRGGQNYGYTF	TGCGCCAGCAGCCAAGATGGACGGGGGGGACAGAACTATGGCTACACCTTC
once	-	TRBV29-1	TRBJ1-1	CSVDIPNRSTEAFF	TGCAGCGTTGATATTCCGAACAGGAGCACTGAAGCTTTCTTT
few	-	TRBV6-2/TRBV6-3	TRBJ2-1	CASTGGSVEQFF	TGTGCCAGCACCGGGGGTAGCGTTGAGCAGTTCTTC
few	TRBD1	TRBV5-1	TRBJ2-7	CASSPARDRVHEQYF	TGCGCCAGCAGCCCGGCGCGGGACAGGGTCCACGAGCAGTACTTC
-	TRBD1	TRBV4-3	TRBJ1-2	CASSSIRQGRRSYTF	TGCGCCAGCAGCTCAATTCGACAGGGTCGAAGGAGCTACACCTTC
many	-	TRBV7-2	TRBJ1-1	CASSLGLQGTEAFF	TGTGCCAGCAGCTTAGGCCTACAGGGTACTGAAGCTTTCTTT
few	-	TRBV28	TRBJ1-6	CASIEGGHRAPLHF	TGTGCCAGCATCGAGGGAGGGCATCGAGCACCCCTCCACTTT
-	TRBD2	TRBV6-5	TRBJ2-3	CASNLGASGDDTQYF	TGTGCCAGCAACCTAGGTGCTAGCGGGGACGATACGCAGTATTTT
many	-	TRBV10-3	TRBJ1-1	CAISPVGGDSEAFF	TGTGCCATCAGCCCAGTCGGGGGGGACTCTGAAGCTTTCTTT
few	-	TRBV28	TRBJ1-5	CASRASGAGQPQHF	TGTGCCAGCAGAGCGTCGGGGGCGGGTCAGCCCCAGCATTTT
-	-	TRBV14	TRBJ1-4	CASSEQPLNEKLFF	TGTGCCAGCAGCGAACAGCCTCTTAATGAAAAACTGTTTTTT
few	-	TRBV12-3/TRBV12-4	TRBJ1-1	CASSPFLGNTEAFF	TGTGCCAGCAGTCCCTTTTTAGGAAACACTGAAGCTTTCTTT
-	TRBD1	TRBV6-5	TRBJ2-2	CASSPGQGNLVGELFF	TGTGCCAGCAGTCCCGGACAGGGGAACTTAGTCGGGGAGCTGTTTTTT
few	-	TRBV3-1	TRBJ1-2	CASSQDQSREGYTF	TGTGCCAGCAGCCAAGATCAGTCCAGGGAAGGCTACACCTTC
-	-	TRBV12-3/TRBV12-4	TRBJ2-7	CASSLWPMATTYEQYF	TGTGCCAGCAGTTTATGGCCTATGGCGACCACGTACGAGCAGTACTTC
few	-	TRBV6-1	TRBJ1-4	CASLPSGGREEKLFF	TGTGCCAGCCTTCCCTCTGGGGGTCGAGAGGAAAAACTGTTTTTT
many	-	TRBV27	TRBJ2-2	CASTQNTGELFF	TGTGCCAGCACTCAGAACACCGGGGAGCTGTTTTTT
few	-	TRBV5-4	TRBJ2-3	CASNPAGRGRPDTQYF	TGTGCCAGCAACCCGGCAGGGAGGGGGCGCCCAGATACGCAGTATTTT
-	-	TRBV7-2	TRBJ1-6	CASRVMRSPLHF	TGTGCCAGCAGGGTAATGAGGTCACCCCTCCACTTT
-	-	TRBV25-1	TRBJ1-5	CASSDGQNNQPQHF	TGTGCCAGCAGTGACGGACAGAACAATCAGCCCCAGCATTTT
-	-	TRBV7-2	TRBJ2-5	CASSLLLAGGETQYF	TGTGCCAGCAGCTTACTCCTCGCTGGAGGGGAGACCCAGTACTTC
-	TRBD1	TRBV4-1	TRBJ1-4	CASSHHGTAHEKLFF	TGCGCCAGCAGCCACCACGGGACAGCCCATGAAAAACTGTTTTTT
few	-	TRBV3-1	TRBJ1-5	CASSQGIQPQHF	TGTGCCAGCAGCCAAGGTATTCAGCCCCAGCATTTT
few	-	TRBV10-3	TRBJ1-5	CAISESAGRSGQPQHF	TGTGCCATCAGTGAGTCTGCAGGGCGGTCGGGTCAGCCCCAGCATTTT
few	TRBD1	TRBV7-9	TRBJ1-2	CASGSQDRPDGYGYTF	TGTGCCAGCGGCTCCCAGGACAGGCCCGACGGGTATGGCTACACCTTC
few	-	TRBV9	TRBJ2-3	CASSVLRGGRTDTQYF	TGTGCCAGCAGCGTTCTAAGGGGGGGACGCACAGATACGCAGTATTTT
-	-	TRBV10-1	TRBJ1-4	CASSTTRDYREVHEKLFF	TGCGCCAGCAGTACCACCCGGGACTATCGGGAGGTCCATGAAAAACTGTTTTTT
few	TRBD2	TRBV11-2	TRBJ2-5	CASSHGTSGQETQYF	TGTGCCAGCAGCCACGGGACTAGCGGCCAAGAGACCCAGTACTTC
few	-	TRBV20-1	TRBJ2-1	CSARDPHGAGSYNEQFF	TGCAGTGCTAGAGATCCCCATGGGGCAGGGTCCTACAATGAGCAGTTCTTC
-	-	TRBV12-3/TRBV12-4	TRBJ2-7	CASRDSLGEQYF	TGTGCCAGCAGGGACAGCTTGGGGGAGCAGTACTTC
-	-	TRBV10-3	TRBJ2-1	CAILRQSYNEQFF	TGTGCCATCCTGAGGCAGTCCTACAATGAGCAGTTCTTC
many	-	TRBV25-1	TRBJ2-5	CASSPRQETQYF	TGTGCCAGTAGCCCCCGGCAAGAGACCCAGTACTTC
-	-	TRBV15	TRBJ2-1	CATSKTRRGTGNEQFF	TGTGCCACCAGCAAAACCCGCAGGGGAACGGGGAATGAGCAGTTCTTC
many	-	TRBV7-2	TRBJ2-3	CASSLTGHTDTQYF	TGTGCCAGCAGCCTCACAGGGCACACAGATACGCAGTATTTT
-	-	TRBV7-2	TRBJ1-5	CASSLFSGEPQHF	TGTGCCAGCAGCTTATTTTCCGGGGAGCCCCAGCATTTT